A single sample is the source of the 27 T cell receptor beta chains below, sequenced in a study of multiple sclerosis patients with progressive multifocal leukoencephalopathy. The method was immunoSEQ multiplex PCR; TCRdb's version includes in-frame clones alone and lacks a portion of them. The data contain about 28,000 clones, around 87% of them singletons. Time point specified: approximately 11 months of natalizumab therapy. This specimen was PBMCs, taken from a patient treated with natalizumab. Every receptor here comes from a human donor with multiple sclerosis.

This rearrangement joins TRBV2 to TRBJ1-1, with 7 bases aligning to TRBD1. With 5 bases clipped from V and 5 bases from J, the junction kept 8 bases outside the gene matches. This CDR3 spans 14 amino acids. Germline values: CDR1 SNHLY, CDR2 FYNNEI. CDR3 in DNA: TGTGCCAGCAGTTTGAACAGGGGAAGTACTGAAGCTTTCTTT. It yields the protein CASSLNRGSTEAFF. Drawing the rest from reference TRBV2 and TRBJ1-1, the complete variable domain is EPEVTQTPSHQVTQMGQEVILRCVPISNHLYFYWYRQILGQKVEFLVSFYNNEISEKSEIFDDQFSVERPDGSNFTLKIRSTKLEDSAMYFCASSLNRGSTEAFFGQGTRLTVV.

V gene TRBV5-1 combines with J gene TRBJ1-1; D is unresolved. The CDR3 spans 13 residues. Trimming stripped 4 bases from V and 0 bases from J, with 7 bases between. Germline-derived CDR1 and CDR2 are SGHRS and YFSETQ. The CDR3 sequence: CASSASLNTEAFF. CDR3 bases: TGCGCCAGCAGCGCCTCCCTGAACACTGAAGCTTTCTTT.

The chain couples TRBV13 to TRBJ2-3, with 7 bases identical to TRBD2. CDR3 length equals 14 residues. V shed 3 bases, J shed 4 bases, and the junction held 4 bases outside the gene matches. The V gene's germline CDR1 is PRHDT and CDR2 FYEKMQ (reference sequence). The CDR3 DNA sequence: TGTGCCAGCAGCTTTGGACTAGTCGCAGATACGCAGTATTTT. It translates to CASSFGLVADTQYF.

This chain uses TRBV28 with TRBJ2-2; 12 positions agree with TRBD2. V lost 5 bases to trimming and J lost 0 bases; unmatched junction nucleotides: 4. The CDR3 length is 17 residues. CDR1 and CDR2 (germline): MDHEN, SYDVKM. CDR3 bases: TGTGCCAGCAGTCAACTAGCGGGGGGCTCGAACACCGGGGAGCTGTTTTTT. Its protein is CASSQLAGGSNTGELFF.

The V gene is TRBV5-5, the J gene TRBJ2-2, with D uncertain. The CDR3 length is 13 residues. The germline CDR1 and CDR2 sequences are SGHKS and YYEKEE (reference sequence). V was cut by 1 base and J by 6 bases, with 7 bases left in between. DNA of the CDR3: TGTGCCAGCAGCTTGCAAGTCCCCGGGGAGCTGTTTTTT. Encoded protein: CASSLQVPGELFF.

The CDR3: CASSLFGGQETQYF. The CDR3 nucleotides are TGTGCCAGCAGTTTATTCGGAGGTCAAGAGACCCAGTACTTC. The chain has TRBV27 and TRBJ2-5, with D perhaps matching TRBD2 (5 bases). V was trimmed by 1 base and J by 2 bases, leaving 8 bases between them. The length of the CDR3 is 14 residues. Germline loops: CDR1 MNHEY, CDR2 SMNVEV (reference sequence).

The chain has TRBV4-3 and TRBJ2-5, with D unclear. The better agreement between TRBJ2-7 and the DNA end casts doubt on the J call. CDR1 is LGHNA and CDR2 is YSLEER in the germline V gene. The CDR3 sequence is 14 residues long. The CDR3 sequence is CASSQGLAVYEQYF. CDR3 nucleotide sequence: TGCGCCAGCAGCCAAGGCCTGGCAGTCTACGAGCAGTACTTC.

This chain connects TRBV7-2 to TRBJ2-1; D call uncertain. CDR1 is SGHTA, CDR2 FQGNSA, per germline. V was shortened by 5 bases and J by 7 bases, with 12 bases between the two germline ends. This CDR3 has 13 amino acids. The CDR3 DNA follows: TGTGCCAGCAGCCCGTTCGGAGTAAATGAGCAGTTCTTC. It yields the protein CASSPFGVNEQFF. The complete variable domain, with remaining parts taken from reference TRBV7-2 and TRBJ2-1, reads GAGVSQSPSNKVTEKGKDVELRCDPISGHTALYWYRQSLGQGLEFLIYFQGNSAPDKSGLPSDRFSAERTGGSVSTLTIQRTQQEDSAVYLCASSPFGVNEQFFGPGTRLTVL.

The V call is TRBV5-6, the J call TRBJ2-1; D not certain. The CDR3 has 13 residues. Germline lookup yields CDR1 SGHDT and CDR2 YYEEEE. Deletions cut 0 bases from V and 5 bases from J, with 6 bases between. The CDR3 sequence is CASSLVNDNEQFF. In nucleotides, the CDR3 is TGTGCCAGCAGCTTGGTAAACGACAATGAGCAGTTCTTC. Based on the CDR3 plus reference TRBV5-6 and TRBJ2-1, the full variable domain is DAGVTQSPTHLIKTRGQQVTLRCSPKSGHDTVSWYQQALGQGPQFIFQYYEEEERQRGNFPDRFSGHQFPNYSSELNVNALLLGDSALYLCASSLVNDNEQFFGPGTRLTVL.

The genes are TRBV5-6 and TRBJ1-5; possibly TRBD1 for D (5 bases). The CDR3 sequence is 17 residues long. V lost 1 base and J lost 5, with 19 bases in between. CDR1 SGHDT and CDR2 YYEEEE come from the germline V gene. Here the CDR3 DNA reads TGTGCCAGCAGCTTGAAAACCGGGACTTTCGGCGATCAGCCCCAGCATTTT. Translating gives CASSLKTGTFGDQPQHF.

V is TRBV5-1 and J is TRBJ2-1, with D perhaps matching TRBD1 (6 bases). The CDR3 is 15 amino acids. V lost 5 bases, J lost 1 base, and 13 bases lay in between. CDR1 SGHRS and CDR2 YFSETQ come from the germline V gene. In nucleotides, the CDR3 is TGCGCCAGCAGGCGAGGGCAGGGGTCCTACAATGAGCAGTTCTTC. Protein: CASRRGQGSYNEQFF.

The chain combines TRBV4-1 with TRBJ1-1; D gene uncertain. V lost 0 bases, J lost 2 bases, and 13 bases lay in between. The CDR3 spans 16 residues. Germline assignment: CDR1 MGHRA and CDR2 YSYEKL. CDR3 region: CASSQEKGRLNTEAFF. For the CDR3, the DNA is TGCGCCAGCAGCCAAGAAAAGGGCAGGCTTAACACTGAAGCTTTCTTT.

The J gene is TRBJ2-5, the V gene TRBV20-1; D is unclear. Germline V gene data show CDR1 as DFQATT and CDR2 as SNEGSKA (reference sequence). V was shortened by 2 bases and J by 4 bases, with 2 bases between the two germline ends. The CDR3 extends over 10 amino acids. The CDR3 nucleotides are TGCAGTGCTAGATTAGAGACCCAGTACTTC. Its protein is CSARLETQYF.

This clone has only a few counts. V is TRBV6-5 and J is TRBJ1-1; D possibly corresponds to TRBD1 (6 bases). The CDR3 runs to 13 residues. The germline V gene has CDR1 MNHEY and CDR2 SVGAGI. Trimming shortened V by 5 bases and J by 4 bases, and 11 bases separated the two germline ends. CDR3 sequence: CASSLGQRTEAFF. The CDR3 DNA reads as TGTGCCAGCAGTCTAGGACAGCGCACTGAAGCTTTCTTT.

The chain has TRBV10-3 and TRBJ1-1; a possible D gene is TRBD1 (6 bases). The CDR3 sequence is 14 residues long. The germline CDR1 and CDR2 sequences are ENHRY and SYGVKD. The V end was cut by 10 bases, the J end by 1 base, with 16 bases between. CDR3 in DNA: TGTGCCACTCAACGGGGGGCTGGGAACACTGAAGCTTTCTTT. Its translation: CATQRGAGNTEAFF.

This sequence joins TRBV7-2 and TRBJ1-5, with D perhaps matching TRBD1 (5 bases). V was clipped by 5 bases and J by 5 bases, with 10 bases between them. This CDR3 is 13 amino acids long. Germline V lookup: CDR1 SGHTA, CDR2 FQGNSA. The CDR3 DNA reads TGTGCCAGCAGCCCTTGGGGGGATCAGCCCCAGCATTTT. This gives the protein CASSPWGDQPQHF.

This chain joins TRBV7-6 and TRBJ1-1; 10 nucleotides line up with TRBD1. With V trimmed by 5 bases and J by 4 bases, 10 bases remained unmatched. Germline CDR1 and CDR2: SGHVS and FNYEAQ. There are 16 residues in the CDR3. CDR3 in amino acids: CASSPRQGAMGTEAFF. Here the CDR3 DNA reads TGTGCCAGCAGCCCCCGACAGGGGGCCATGGGCACTGAAGCTTTCTTT.

CDR3 nucleotides: TGCGCCAGCAGCTTGTGGGGACAGGGAGACAACACTGAAGCTTTCTTT. Translating it yields CASSLWGQGDNTEAFF. This chain connects TRBV5-1 to TRBJ1-1, with TRBD1 matching over 9 bases. Germline V gene data show CDR1 as SGHRS and CDR2 as YFSETQ. With V trimmed by 1 base and J by 2 bases, 6 bases remained unmatched. This CDR3 comprises 16 residues.

Only one count was recorded for this clone. The rearrangement links TRBV30 to TRBJ2-1, with D possibly TRBD2 on 7 matching bases. The CDR3 runs to 15 residues. The V gene's germline CDR1 is GTSNPN and CDR2 SVGIG (reference sequence). Trimming left V 2 bases short and J 3 bases short, with 14 bases between. The CDR3 reads CAWSPRGAFYNEQFF. CDR3 coding DNA: TGTGCCTGGAGTCCACGGGGGGCTTTCTACAATGAGCAGTTCTTC.

J is TRBJ2-6 and V is TRBV27; 11 bases are a match to TRBD1. Germline assignment: CDR1 MNHEY and CDR2 SMNVEV (reference sequence). The CDR3 has 18 residues. V was pared by 5 bases and J by 2 bases, with 8 bases of the junction left unmatched. This CDR3 reads CASSPGQGAFPGANVLTF. The CDR3 DNA reads TGTGCCAGCAGTCCCGGACAGGGGGCATTCCCTGGGGCCAACGTCCTGACTTTC.

This chain joins TRBV6-6 and TRBJ1-2, with D perhaps TRBD1 (5 bases). The CDR3 contains 15 residues. The V and J ends lost 4 bases and 1 base respectively, with 13 bases between them. Germline CDR1 reads MNHNY; CDR2 reads SVGAGI (reference sequence). The DNA of the CDR3 is TGTGCCAGCAGTTCACAGGTTGAAGTTAACTATGGCTACACCTTC. It codes for CASSSQVEVNYGYTF.

V gene TRBV5-4 combines with J gene TRBJ1-6, with a tentative D call TRBD1 (5 bases). The CDR3 covers 15 residues. V dropped 3 bases and J dropped 4 bases, with 11 bases sitting between them. Germline values: CDR1 SGHNT, CDR2 YYREEE (reference sequence). The CDR3, as DNA: TGTGCCAGCAGCTCTGGGACCGCTTATAATTCACCCCTCCACTTT. This gives the protein CASSSGTAYNSPLHF.

V usage is TRBV7-4 and J usage is TRBJ2-5; 11 bases fit TRBD2. Per germline, CDR1 SGHVT and CDR2 SQSDAQ. The CDR3 covers 15 residues. V dropped 2 bases and J dropped 4; count of bases not matched to a gene: 3. The CDR3 DNA follows: TGTGCCAGCAGCTTACTAGCGGGGGGAAGAGAGACCCAGTACTTC. It encodes CASSLLAGGRETQYF.

V gene TRBV10-3 combines with J gene TRBJ1-5; possibly TRBD1 for D (6 bases). This CDR3 is 14 amino acids long. CDR1 is ENHRY and CDR2 is SYGVKD in the germline V gene. Trimming took 4 bases from V and 3 from J, leaving 10 bases between them. The DNA for the CDR3 is TGTGCCATCAGTGGCACAGGGCACAATCAGCCCCAGCATTTT. It encodes CAISGTGHNQPQHF.

This chain connects TRBV2 to TRBJ2-5; 12 bases map to TRBD2. From germline, CDR1 is SNHLY and CDR2 FYNNEI. CDR3 length: 17 residues. V gave up 6 bases and J gave up 0 bases; unmatched junction bases: 8. The CDR3 spells CASSAGLAGMYQETQYF. CDR3 sequence (DNA): TGTGCCAGCAGCGCCGGACTAGCGGGGATGTACCAAGAGACCCAGTACTTC.

The chain uses TRBV4-3 and TRBJ2-6, with D maybe TRBD2 (6 bases). The germline gives CDR1 LGHNA, CDR2 YSLEER. The ends were cut back, 1 base at V and 2 bases at J, with 9 bases in the middle. The CDR3 is 16 residues long. CDR3 coding DNA: TGCGCCAGCAGCCAAGTGTGGGGGGCTGGGGCCAACGTCCTGACTTTC. This translates into CASSQVWGAGANVLTF.

The V gene is TRBV7-2, the J gene TRBJ2-7, with TRBD2 matching 7 bases. CDR3 length: 15 amino acids. Per germline, CDR1 SGHTA and CDR2 FQGNSA. The trim removed 1 base at V and 3 bases at J, leaving 6 bases unmatched. CDR3: CASSLVAGVDYEQYF. The CDR3 DNA reads as TGTGCCAGCAGCTTAGTAGCGGGCGTTGACTACGAGCAGTACTTC.